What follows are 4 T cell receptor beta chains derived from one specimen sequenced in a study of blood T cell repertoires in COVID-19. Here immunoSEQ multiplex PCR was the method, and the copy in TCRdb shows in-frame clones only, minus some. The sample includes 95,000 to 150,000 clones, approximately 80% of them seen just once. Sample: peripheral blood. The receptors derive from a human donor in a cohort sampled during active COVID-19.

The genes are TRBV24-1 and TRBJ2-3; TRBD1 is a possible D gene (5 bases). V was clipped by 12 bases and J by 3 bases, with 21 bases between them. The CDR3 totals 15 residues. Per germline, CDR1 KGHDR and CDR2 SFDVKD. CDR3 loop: CAAQGAPPGTDTQYF. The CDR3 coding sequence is TGTGCCGCTCAAGGGGCGCCGCCTGGGACAGATACGCAGTATTTT.

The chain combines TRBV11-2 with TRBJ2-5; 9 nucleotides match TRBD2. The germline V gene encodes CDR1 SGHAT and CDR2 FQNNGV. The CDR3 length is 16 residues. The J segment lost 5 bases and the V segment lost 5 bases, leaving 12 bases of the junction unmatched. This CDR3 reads CASSHGNSGGPETQYF. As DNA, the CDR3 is TGTGCCAGCAGCCACGGTAACAGCGGGGGGCCCGAGACCCAGTACTTC.

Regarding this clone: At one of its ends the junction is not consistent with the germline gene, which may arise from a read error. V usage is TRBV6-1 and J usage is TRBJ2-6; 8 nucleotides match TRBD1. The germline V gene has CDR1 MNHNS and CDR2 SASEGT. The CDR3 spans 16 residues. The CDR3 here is CASGDEGQVFSGVLTF. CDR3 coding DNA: TGTGCCAGCGGTGATGAGGGACAGGTCTTTTCAGGCGTCCTGACTTTC.

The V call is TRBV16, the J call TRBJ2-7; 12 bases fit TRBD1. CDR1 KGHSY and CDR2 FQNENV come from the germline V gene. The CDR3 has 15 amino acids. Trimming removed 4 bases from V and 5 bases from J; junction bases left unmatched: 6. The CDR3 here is CASSPRDRGRNEQYF. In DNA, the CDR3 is TGTGCCAGCAGCCCACGGGACAGGGGGCGCAACGAGCAGTACTTC.